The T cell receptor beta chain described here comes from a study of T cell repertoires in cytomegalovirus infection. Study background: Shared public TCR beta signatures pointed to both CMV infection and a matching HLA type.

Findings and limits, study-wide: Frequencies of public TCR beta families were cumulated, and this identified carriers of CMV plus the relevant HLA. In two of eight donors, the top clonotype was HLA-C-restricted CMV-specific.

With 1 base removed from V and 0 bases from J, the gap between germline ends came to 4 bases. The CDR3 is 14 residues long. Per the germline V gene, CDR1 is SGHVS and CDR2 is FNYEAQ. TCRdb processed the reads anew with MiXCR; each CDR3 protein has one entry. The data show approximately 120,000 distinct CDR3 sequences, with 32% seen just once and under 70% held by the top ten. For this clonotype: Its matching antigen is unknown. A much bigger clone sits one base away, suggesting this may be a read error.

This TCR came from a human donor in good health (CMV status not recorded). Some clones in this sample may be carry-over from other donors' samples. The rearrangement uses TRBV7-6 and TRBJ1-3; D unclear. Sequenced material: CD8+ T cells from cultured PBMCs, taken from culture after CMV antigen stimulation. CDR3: CASSLGVSGNTIYF. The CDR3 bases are TGTGCCAGCAGCTTAGGGGTCTCTGGAAACACCATATATTTT.